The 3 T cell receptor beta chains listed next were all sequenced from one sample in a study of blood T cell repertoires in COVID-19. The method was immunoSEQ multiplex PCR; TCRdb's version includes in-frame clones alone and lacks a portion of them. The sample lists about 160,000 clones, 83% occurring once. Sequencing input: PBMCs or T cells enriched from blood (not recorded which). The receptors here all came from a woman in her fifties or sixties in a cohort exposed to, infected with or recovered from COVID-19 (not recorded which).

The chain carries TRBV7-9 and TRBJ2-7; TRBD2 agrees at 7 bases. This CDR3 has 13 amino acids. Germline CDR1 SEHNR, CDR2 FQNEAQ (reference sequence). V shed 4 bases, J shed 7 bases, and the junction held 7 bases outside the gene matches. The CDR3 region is CASSSPGGVEQYF. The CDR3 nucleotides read TGTGCCAGCAGCTCCCCGGGGGGAGTTGAGCAGTACTTC.

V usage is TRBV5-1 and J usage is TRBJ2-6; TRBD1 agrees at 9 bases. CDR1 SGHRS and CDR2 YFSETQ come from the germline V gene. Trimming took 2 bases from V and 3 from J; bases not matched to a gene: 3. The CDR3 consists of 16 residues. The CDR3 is CASSLQGALGANVLTF. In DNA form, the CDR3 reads TGCGCCAGCAGCTTACAGGGGGCGCTTGGGGCCAACGTCCTGACTTTC.

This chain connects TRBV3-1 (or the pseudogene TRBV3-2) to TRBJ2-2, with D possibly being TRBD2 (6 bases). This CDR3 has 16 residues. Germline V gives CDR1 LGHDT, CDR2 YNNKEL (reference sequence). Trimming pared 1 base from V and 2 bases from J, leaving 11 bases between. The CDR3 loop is CASSQGGERNTGELFF. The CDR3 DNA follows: TGTGCCAGCAGCCAAGGCGGGGAAAGAAACACCGGGGAGCTGTTTTTT.